This is a list of T cell receptor beta chains from one sample in a study of shared clonotypes between healthy human individuals. Repertoires were generated with immunoSEQ multiplex PCR, while TCRdb's copy carries only in-frame clones and drops some. Found here are 2 million to 2.5 million clones, under 97% of them singletons; the top ten hold more than 0.1%. Material: naive CD4+ T cells sorted from blood. The receptors originated from a man aged 18 to 30 in good health. CDR3s include the opening cysteine and the closing phenylalanine or tryptophan. Each record gives: J gene, V gene, clone size, D gene, CDR3 DNA, CDR3 protein. A D gene is named only where the DNA matches it firmly. Rows may omit the clone size; those that give it use once, few, many or a size class.

j_gene: TRBJ1-5
v_gene: TRBV18
abundance: -
d_gene: -
CDR3nt: TGTGCCAGCTCCCCTTCTCTCAATCAGCCCCAGCATTTT
CDR3aa: CASSPSLNQPQHF

j_gene: TRBJ1-6
v_gene: TRBV5-6
abundance: -
d_gene: -
CDR3nt: TGTGCCAGCAGCTTGGGGGGGCCTAATTCACCCCTCCACTTT
CDR3aa: CASSLGGPNSPLHF

j_gene: TRBJ2-2
v_gene: TRBV11-1
abundance: -
d_gene: -
CDR3nt: TGTGCCAGCAGCTTGCAGGGGACCGGGGAGCTGTTTTTT
CDR3aa: CASSLQGTGELFF

j_gene: TRBJ1-2
v_gene: TRBV5-6
abundance: -
d_gene: -
CDR3nt: TGTGCCAGCAGCTTGGGGGACGGGACTAACTATGGCTACACCTTC
CDR3aa: CASSLGDGTNYGYTF

j_gene: TRBJ2-7
v_gene: TRBV5-1
abundance: once
d_gene: -
CDR3nt: TGCGCCAGCACCAAGGTCCCGGGGTCTCACGAGCAGTACTTC
CDR3aa: CASTKVPGSHEQYF

j_gene: TRBJ1-1
v_gene: TRBV10-3
abundance: -
d_gene: -
CDR3nt: TGTGCCATCAGCCCAAACAGGTTTGAAGCTTTCTTT
CDR3aa: CAISPNRFEAFF

j_gene: TRBJ2-7
v_gene: TRBV28
abundance: -
d_gene: TRBD1
CDR3nt: TGTGCCAGCAGTCCCGCCGGGACAGGGGCCACCTACGAGCAGTACTTC
CDR3aa: CASSPAGTGATYEQYF

j_gene: TRBJ2-2
v_gene: TRBV4-1
abundance: -
d_gene: -
CDR3nt: TGCGCCAGCAGCCAGAAATTGGGGACCGGGGAGCTGTTTTTT
CDR3aa: CASSQKLGTGELFF

j_gene: TRBJ1-2
v_gene: TRBV28
abundance: -
d_gene: TRBD1
CDR3nt: TGTGCCAGCAGTTCATCACCGGGACAGGACAACTATGGCTACACCTTC
CDR3aa: CASSSSPGQDNYGYTF

j_gene: TRBJ2-5
v_gene: TRBV29-1
abundance: -
d_gene: -
CDR3nt: TGCAGCGTTGGATTGAGGGTTCTTCAAGAGACCCAGTACTTC
CDR3aa: CSVGLRVLQETQYF

j_gene: TRBJ2-1
v_gene: TRBV5-1
abundance: -
d_gene: TRBD2
CDR3nt: TGCGCCAGCAGCTTCGGGACTAGCGGCTACAATGAGCAGTTCTTC
CDR3aa: CASSFGTSGYNEQFF

j_gene: TRBJ1-2
v_gene: TRBV4-3
abundance: -
d_gene: -
CDR3nt: TGCGCCAGCAGCCAAGAAACAGCTAACTATGGCTACACCTTC
CDR3aa: CASSQETANYGYTF

j_gene: TRBJ2-5
v_gene: TRBV9
abundance: -
d_gene: -
CDR3nt: TGTGCCAGCAGCGGAGATACAGGGACGGAGACCCAGTACTTC
CDR3aa: CASSGDTGTETQYF

j_gene: TRBJ1-2
v_gene: TRBV27
abundance: -
d_gene: -
CDR3nt: TGTGCCAGCAGTTTAGGTCAGCCGAGGATCTATGGCTACACCTTC
CDR3aa: CASSLGQPRIYGYTF

j_gene: TRBJ2-1
v_gene: TRBV2
abundance: -
d_gene: TRBD2
CDR3nt: TGTGCCAGCAACCTAGCGGGAGTCGGCAATGAGCAGTTCTTC
CDR3aa: CASNLAGVGNEQFF

j_gene: TRBJ2-7
v_gene: TRBV4-1
abundance: once
d_gene: TRBD1
CDR3nt: TGCGCCAGCAGCCAGATGTCCCGGGACAGCGTCCACGAGCAGTACTTC
CDR3aa: CASSQMSRDSVHEQYF

j_gene: TRBJ2-7
v_gene: TRBV18
abundance: -
d_gene: TRBD2
CDR3nt: TGTGCCAGCTCACCAAGTCCAGCGGGAGTGGGATACGAGCAGTACTTC
CDR3aa: CASSPSPAGVGYEQYF

j_gene: TRBJ2-7
v_gene: TRBV5-6
abundance: -
d_gene: -
CDR3nt: TGTGCCAGCAGCTTGGCGAGTCAGCAGTACTTC
CDR3aa: CASSLASQQYF

j_gene: TRBJ2-1
v_gene: TRBV5-1
abundance: -
d_gene: TRBD2
CDR3nt: TGCGCCAGCAGCTCAATTACTAGCGGGAGACGGGCCCACAATGAGCAGTTCTTC
CDR3aa: CASSSITSGRRAHNEQFF

j_gene: TRBJ2-3
v_gene: TRBV7-9
abundance: -
d_gene: -
CDR3nt: TGTGCCAGCAGCTTAGCGCCGTGGGGTCCTAGGACAGATACGCAGTATTTT
CDR3aa: CASSLAPWGPRTDTQYF

j_gene: TRBJ2-4
v_gene: TRBV25-1
abundance: -
d_gene: -
CDR3nt: TGTGCCAGCAGCGGACTAGCCAAAAACATTCAGTACTTC
CDR3aa: CASSGLAKNIQYF

j_gene: TRBJ1-5
v_gene: TRBV4-1
abundance: -
d_gene: TRBD1
CDR3nt: TGCGCCAGCAGCCAAGAAGGGACAGGGTCACAGCCCCAGCATTTT
CDR3aa: CASSQEGTGSQPQHF

j_gene: TRBJ2-5
v_gene: TRBV5-1
abundance: -
d_gene: -
CDR3nt: TGCGCCAGCAGCTTGGTAGTCCAGGGGCGGGAGACCCAGTACTTC
CDR3aa: CASSLVVQGRETQYF

j_gene: TRBJ1-6
v_gene: TRBV5-6
abundance: once
d_gene: -
CDR3nt: TGTGCCAGCAGCTTGGGGGAGGGCCGGGATTCACCCCTCCACTTT
CDR3aa: CASSLGEGRDSPLHF

j_gene: TRBJ1-2
v_gene: TRBV10-3
abundance: -
d_gene: -
CDR3nt: TGTGCCATCAGTGAACCCGGGTTCTATGGCTACACCTTC
CDR3aa: CAISEPGFYGYTF

j_gene: TRBJ1-2
v_gene: TRBV18
abundance: -
d_gene: -
CDR3nt: TGTGCCAGCTCACCACCCAGGGTAGATGGCTACACCTTC
CDR3aa: CASSPPRVDGYTF

j_gene: TRBJ2-3
v_gene: TRBV5-1
abundance: -
d_gene: -
CDR3nt: TGCGCCAGCAGCTTGGTCGGGGGAATGGATACGCAGTATTTT
CDR3aa: CASSLVGGMDTQYF

j_gene: TRBJ2-7
v_gene: TRBV7-9
abundance: -
d_gene: -
CDR3nt: TGTGCCAGCAGCCCTCCTTACCGGGACTACGAGCAGTACTTC
CDR3aa: CASSPPYRDYEQYF

j_gene: TRBJ2-1
v_gene: TRBV6-5
abundance: -
d_gene: TRBD2
CDR3nt: TGTGCCAGCAGTCCCTTAGCGGGCCTGCAGTTCTTC
CDR3aa: CASSPLAGLQFF